Listed below are T cell receptor beta chains from one sample, sequenced in a study of CD8 T cells in Susac syndrome. TCRdb reprocessed the immunoSEQ multiplex PCR reads via MiXCR and lists one record per CDR3 protein. The sample carries 150,000 to 250,000 distinct CDR3 sequences, about 95% recorded once. Sample: CD4+ T cells from PBMCs. These receptors all stem from a human donor with multiple sclerosis. The conserved cysteine and the conserved F or W are not part of the CDR3 here. Each record gives: CDR3 protein, J gene, V gene.

CDR3: SARAHRVPYEQY; J: TRBJ2-7; V: TRBV20-1
CDR3: ASSQQGPAYEQY; J: TRBJ2-7; V: TRBV25-1
CDR3: ASNPRAGPYGYT; J: TRBJ1-2; V: TRBV12-3/TRBV12-4
CDR3: ATSRRGGGHNEQF; J: TRBJ2-1; V: TRBV15
CDR3: ASSTPAGGPQNPGEQF; J: TRBJ2-1; V: TRBV5-4
CDR3: AWSVGDLQY; J: TRBJ2-3; V: TRBV30
CDR3: ASSRLAGGPGNTQY; J: TRBJ2-3; V: TRBV7-9
CDR3: ASSGGRLAGAGSTQY; J: TRBJ2-3; V: TRBV3-1
CDR3: ASSDSWGTEAF; J: TRBJ1-1; V: TRBV12-3/TRBV12-4
CDR3: ASRPRTALQETQY; J: TRBJ2-5; V: TRBV7-9
CDR3: ATSREPLFRLLGSYEQY; J: TRBJ2-7; V: TRBV15
CDR3: ASSHGRGDIQY; J: TRBJ2-4; V: TRBV9
CDR3: ASSYSGMKQPQH; J: TRBJ1-5; V: TRBV6-5
CDR3: ASSLTPGQGYEQY; J: TRBJ2-7; V: TRBV5-1
CDR3: ASSRQGFTEAF; J: TRBJ1-1; V: TRBV9
CDR3: ASSQTLGGGEQF; J: TRBJ2-1; V: TRBV14
CDR3: ASSQAGPVYTQY; J: TRBJ2-3; V: TRBV3-1
CDR3: ASSYQGRGNTQY; J: TRBJ2-3; V: TRBV5-1
CDR3: ATSDTGRSREQF; J: TRBJ2-1; V: TRBV24-1
CDR3: AWSVVFQETQY; J: TRBJ2-5; V: TRBV30
CDR3: ARSNANEQF; J: TRBJ2-1; V: TRBV30
CDR3: ATSAGGRNTDTQY; J: TRBJ2-3; V: TRBV24-1
CDR3: SAPRLNTGFYGYT; J: TRBJ1-2; V: TRBV20-1
CDR3: ASSKWTGGNIEAF; J: TRBJ1-1; V: TRBV27
CDR3: ASSASGLAGVYEQY; J: TRBJ2-7; V: TRBV9
CDR3: ATSRVRGAQETQY; J: TRBJ2-5; V: TRBV15
CDR3: ASSVTTDRVTEAF; J: TRBJ1-1; V: TRBV9
CDR3: ASSPMGSQDYGYT; J: TRBJ1-2; V: TRBV7-3
CDR3: ASSDTTPNYGYT; J: TRBJ1-2; V: TRBV2
CDR3: SAPARGMDSEF; J: TRBJ2-1; V: TRBV20-1
CDR3: ASRTGGSGTDTQY; J: TRBJ2-3; V: TRBV28
CDR3: AWKPREQPYEQY; J: TRBJ2-7; V: TRBV30
CDR3: SVEGPTSGGRTDTQY; J: TRBJ2-3; V: TRBV29-1
CDR3: ATSGTAKNIQY; J: TRBJ2-4; V: TRBV24-1
CDR3: ASSKLPGPDTEAF; J: TRBJ1-1; V: TRBV3-1
CDR3: ASSSLSGGPYEQY; J: TRBJ2-7; V: TRBV7-6
CDR3: ASSVEPLGQPQH; J: TRBJ1-5; V: TRBV9
CDR3: ASSAGLAGGGYEQY; J: TRBJ2-7; V: TRBV9
CDR3: ASSPQRRGQTDTQY; J: TRBJ2-3; V: TRBV4-2
CDR3: ASRLGTGNQPQH; J: TRBJ1-5; V: TRBV7-2
CDR3: ASSLGRGLPQH; J: TRBJ1-5; V: TRBV13
CDR3: ASSEGQGATGELF; J: TRBJ2-2; V: TRBV2
CDR3: ASSQEKDRGNSPLH; J: TRBJ1-6; V: TRBV3-1
CDR3: SVKPLGGGEQY; J: TRBJ2-7; V: TRBV29-1
CDR3: AMGHHSNQPQH; J: TRBJ1-5; V: TRBV30
CDR3: ASESKKDTEAF; J: TRBJ1-1; V: TRBV18
CDR3: SARPSGRAGYEQY; J: TRBJ2-7; V: TRBV20-1
CDR3: AWSGSQPYGYT; J: TRBJ1-2; V: TRBV30
CDR3: SATPSGRGTDTQY; J: TRBJ2-3; V: TRBV29-1
CDR3: AWSKVASGRGEQF; J: TRBJ2-1; V: TRBV30
CDR3: ASGQDPGQRVEKLF; J: TRBJ1-4; V: TRBV12-5
CDR3: SARRLVGEQF; J: TRBJ2-1; V: TRBV20-1